Each of the 21 T cell receptor beta chains below was sequenced from the same sample in a study of PD-1 blockade in classical Hodgkin lymphoma. As for time point: newly diagnosed, previously untreated cHL patient sample. The repertoire was sequenced with immunoSEQ multiplex PCR; TCRdb's copy has only in-frame clones and lacks some. The profile shows approximately 35,000 clones, around 94% of them singletons. Input material: peripheral blood mononuclear cells (PBMCs). Receptors originate from a human donor with classical Hodgkin lymphoma.

This clone was seen a few times. This chain links TRBV6-1 with TRBJ2-5; no clear D. This CDR3 spans 14 amino acids. Germline V gives CDR1 MNHNS, CDR2 SASEGT. V lost 2 bases and J lost 2, with 9 bases in between. The CDR3 region has the DNA TGTGCCAGCAGTGAAACAGAGAGTCAAGAGACCCAGTACTTC. Encoded protein: CASSETESQETQYF.

This chain joins TRBV4-1 and TRBJ1-6, with D possibly being TRBD1 (6 bases). The germline CDR1 and CDR2 sequences are MGHRA and YSYEKL. This CDR3 is built from 17 residues. V was pared by 3 bases and J by 7 bases, with 19 bases between. The CDR3 reads CASSQSPLQGTNSPLHF. The DNA of the CDR3 is TGCGCCAGCAGCCAGTCCCCGTTACAGGGAACGAATTCACCCCTCCACTTT.

V and J are TRBV2 and TRBJ2-1; 14 bases match TRBD2. Germline V gene data show CDR1 as SNHLY and CDR2 as FYNNEI. The CDR3 sequence is 15 residues long. V was pared by 3 bases and J by 6 bases, with 1 base of the junction left unmatched. The CDR3 protein is CASSEGLAGVNEQFF. CDR3 nucleotide sequence: TGTGCCAGCAGTGAGGGACTAGCGGGAGTCAATGAGCAGTTCTTC. The full variable domain, with the rest looked up from reference TRBV2 and TRBJ2-1, is EPEVTQTPSHQVTQMGQEVILRCVPISNHLYFYWYRQILGQKVEFLVSFYNNEISEKSEIFDDQFSVERPDGSNFTLKIRSTKLEDSAMYFCASSEGLAGVNEQFFGPGTRLTVL.

This chain links TRBV9 with TRBJ2-3, with D hard to call. CDR1 SGDLS and CDR2 YYNGEE come from the germline V gene. The CDR3 sequence is 12 residues long. Trimming left V 0 bases short and J 6 bases short, with 5 bases between. CDR3 sequence: CASSVEKDTQYF. DNA of the CDR3: TGTGCCAGCAGCGTAGAAAAGGATACGCAGTATTTT. The full variable domain, in which reference TRBV9 and TRBJ2-3 provide the parts outside the CDR3, is DSGVTQTPKHLITATGQRVTLRCSPRSGDLSVYWYQQSLDQGLQFLIQYYNGEERAKGNILERFSAQQFPDLHSELNLSSLELGDSALYFCASSVEKDTQYFGPGTRLTVL.

The rearrangement links TRBV5-1 to TRBJ1-5; perhaps TRBD1 as D (5 bases). CDR3 length: 15 residues. Trimming left V 1 base short and J 7 bases short, with 15 bases between. Per the germline V gene, CDR1 is SGHRS and CDR2 is YFSETQ. CDR3 nucleotides: TGCGCCAGCAGCTTGAGTGGGCAGGGTCACCAGCCCCAGCATTTT. This encodes CASSLSGQGHQPQHF.

The rearrangement links TRBV12-5 to TRBJ1-2, with 8 positions matching TRBD1. The CDR3 has 15 residues. Trimming removed 2 bases from V and 4 bases from J; junction bases left unmatched: 6. Germline lookup yields CDR1 LGHNT and CDR2 FRNRAP. The DNA for the CDR3 is TGTGCTAGTGGTTTGTTGCAGGGGGCGATCTATGGCTACACCTTC. It is translated as CASGLLQGAIYGYTF.

The rearrangement joins TRBV6-1 to TRBJ2-7, with D uncertain. In germline, CDR1 is MNHNS, CDR2 SASEGT. V lost 1 base, J lost 0 bases, and 10 bases lay in between. CDR3 length: 15 amino acids. The CDR3 here is CASSEEHLSSYEQYF. Here the CDR3 DNA reads TGTGCCAGCAGTGAAGAGCACCTGAGCTCCTACGAGCAGTACTTC.

The V call is TRBV10-3, the J call TRBJ1-1; D is perhaps TRBD1 (6 bases). From germline, CDR1 is ENHRY and CDR2 SYGVKD. This CDR3 comprises 15 residues. V was pared by 0 bases and J by 0 bases, with 8 bases between. In DNA, the CDR3 is TGTGCCATCAGTGAGTCGGGGACAATGAACACTGAAGCTTTCTTT. This codes for CAISESGTMNTEAFF.

The CDR3 coding sequence is TGTGCCAGCAGCCGAAGGGGGGACACAGATACGCAGTATTTT. Translating it yields CASSRRGDTDTQYF. The genes are TRBV6-5 and TRBJ2-3; D may be TRBD1 or TRBD2 (6 bases each). Trimming removed 6 bases from V and 2 bases from J, with 12 bases in between. The CDR3 length is 14 residues. Germline CDR1 MNHEY, CDR2 SVGAGI.

In its sample, this clone was seen once. The V call is TRBV7-8, the J call TRBJ2-2, with TRBD2 as a possible D gene (6 bases). The length of the CDR3 is 17 residues. CDR1 is SGHVS, CDR2 FQNEAQ, per germline. V was pared by 2 bases and J by 8 bases, with 21 bases between. This chain's CDR3 is CASSLLWVLAGEGELFF. The CDR3 nucleotides read TGTGCCAGCAGCTTATTATGGGTACTAGCCGGTGAAGGGGAGCTGTTTTTT. The full variable domain, in which reference TRBV7-8 and TRBJ2-2 provide the parts outside the CDR3, is GAGVSQSPRYKVAKRGQDVALRCDPISGHVSLFWYQQALGQGPEFLTYFQNEAQLDKSGLPSDRFFAERPEGSVSTLKIQRTQQEDSAVYLCASSLLWVLAGEGELFFGEGSRLTVL.

V is TRBV6-4 and J is TRBJ2-3; D is unresolved. The CDR3 totals 15 residues. CDR1 and CDR2 from the germline V gene are MRHNA and SNTAGT. Trimming cost V 2 bases and J 4 bases, with 13 bases left between them. The CDR3 here is CASSDDPHMADTQYF. The CDR3 region has the DNA TGTGCCAGCAGTGACGACCCCCATATGGCAGATACGCAGTATTTT.

CDR3 bases: TGTGCCAGCAGCCAATTCTTTGGACAGGGTGGCTACGAGCAGTACTTC. Translating gives CASSQFFGQGGYEQYF. The chain recombines TRBV14 with TRBJ2-7, with 8 positions matching TRBD1. CDR1 and CDR2 from the germline V gene are SGHDN and FVKESK. The CDR3 consists of 16 residues. J lost 3 bases, V lost 2 bases, and 9 bases had no gene match.

V is TRBV29-1 and J is TRBJ2-7; 9 nucleotides line up with TRBD2. Germline-derived CDR1 and CDR2 are SQVTM and ANQGSEA. The CDR3 length is 13 residues. J was trimmed by 1 base and V by 4 bases; bases with no gene match: 2. The CDR3 loop reads CSVGLAGSYEQYF. The CDR3 DNA reads as TGCAGCGTTGGGCTAGCGGGGTCCTACGAGCAGTACTTC.

J is TRBJ2-6 and V is TRBV15; D remains ambiguous. Between the trimmed V and J ends, which lost 3 bases and 0 bases, there was a span of 6 bases. The CDR3 runs to 15 residues. The germline V gene has CDR1 LNHNV and CDR2 YYDKDF (reference sequence). In nucleotides, the CDR3 is TGTGCCACCAGCAGTGGTAGCTCTGGGGCCAACGTCCTGACTTTC. Its protein is CATSSGSSGANVLTF.

The chain is built from TRBV11-2 and TRBJ1-5; 9 positions match TRBD1. The V gene end was trimmed by 3 bases and the J gene end by 7 bases; junction bases not matched to a gene: 7. The CDR3 has 15 residues. From germline, CDR1 is SGHAT and CDR2 FQNNGV. The CDR3 DNA sequence: TGTGCCAGCAGCTTTTCCGGGACAGGGATGCAGCCCCAGCATTTT. Protein sequence: CASSFSGTGMQPQHF.

The V and J genes are TRBV7-9 and TRBJ1-3; D not resolved. V shed 1 base and J shed 0 bases, with 10 bases lying between them. Germline V CDR1 and CDR2: SEHNR, FQNEAQ (reference sequence). There are 16 residues in the CDR3. The CDR3 sequence is CASSLEGTLSGNTIYF. Written as DNA, the CDR3 is TGTGCCAGCAGCTTAGAGGGAACCCTCTCTGGAAACACCATATATTTT. The variable domain in full, with the rest retrieved from reference TRBV7-9 and TRBJ1-3, is DTGVSQNPRHKITKRGQNVTFRCDPISEHNRLYWYRQTLGQGPEFLTYFQNEAQLEKSRLLSDRFSAERPKGSFSTLEIQRTEQGDSAMYLCASSLEGTLSGNTIYFGEGSWLTVV.

The chain recombines TRBV6-1 with TRBJ2-7, with D tentatively TRBD2 (6 bases). V dropped 2 bases and J dropped 7 bases, with 9 bases sitting between them. The CDR3 consists of 12 residues. CDR1 and CDR2 from the germline V gene are MNHNS and SASEGT. DNA for the CDR3: TGTGCCAGCAGTGAATCGGGGGAAGAGCAGTACTTC. Protein product: CASSESGEEQYF.

The V gene is TRBV30, the J gene TRBJ1-1; a weak D match, TRBD1 (6 bases). Germline CDR1 is GTSNPN and CDR2 is SVGIG (reference sequence). This CDR3 has 13 residues. The V and J ends lost 3 bases and 7 bases respectively, with 15 bases between them. CDR3 DNA: TGTGCCTGGAGCAGAGGGGGTAAGGGTGAAGCTTTCTTT. Translated: CAWSRGGKGEAFF. Full variable domain (rest looked up from reference TRBV30 and TRBJ1-1): SQTIHQWPATLVQPVGSPLSLECTVEGTSNPNLYWYRQAAGRGLQLLFYSVGIGQISSEVPQNLSASRPQDRQFILSSKKLLLSDSGFYLCAWSRGGKGEAFFGQGTRLTVV.

This chain links TRBV7-9 with TRBJ2-1, with D perhaps assigned TRBD1 or TRBD2 (5 bases each). The V gene's germline CDR1 is SEHNR and CDR2 FQNEAQ (reference sequence). V was shortened by 6 bases and J by 2 bases, with 17 bases between the two germline ends. The CDR3 runs 16 residues. The CDR3 bases are TGTGCCAGCAGGCCCGGGGCGGGTGGAACCTACAATGAGCAGTTCTTC. Translating it yields CASRPGAGGTYNEQFF.

The DNA for the CDR3 is TGCGCCAGCAGCCAGTGGGGGCCTGGGACAGGGGGCTACGAGCAGTACTTC. Its protein is CASSQWGPGTGGYEQYF. The V and J genes are TRBV4-3 and TRBJ2-7; 11 bases are a match to TRBD1. The J segment lost 3 bases and the V segment lost 3 bases, leaving 10 bases of the junction unmatched. There are 17 residues in the CDR3. Germline V gene sequence: CDR1 LGHNA, CDR2 YSLEER.

The chain links TRBV7-2 to TRBJ1-4; D is possibly TRBD1 (6 bases). Germline V gives CDR1 SGHTA, CDR2 FQGNSA. CDR3 size: 15 residues. Trimming cost V 1 base and J 6 bases, with 12 bases left between them. In nucleotides, the CDR3 is TGTGCCAGCAGCTTAGTGGGGGCGGAGGATGAAAAACTGTTTTTT. It codes for CASSLVGAEDEKLFF.